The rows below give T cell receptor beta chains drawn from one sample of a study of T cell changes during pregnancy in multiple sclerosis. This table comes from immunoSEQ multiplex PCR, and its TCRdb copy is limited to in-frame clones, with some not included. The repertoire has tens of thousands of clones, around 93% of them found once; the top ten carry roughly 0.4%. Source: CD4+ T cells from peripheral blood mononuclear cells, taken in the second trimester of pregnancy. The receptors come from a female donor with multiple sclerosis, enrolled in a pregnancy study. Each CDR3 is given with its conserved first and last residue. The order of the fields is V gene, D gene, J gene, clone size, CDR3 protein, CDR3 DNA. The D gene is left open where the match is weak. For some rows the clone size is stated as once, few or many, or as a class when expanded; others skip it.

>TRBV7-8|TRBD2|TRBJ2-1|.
CASSLSTSGGPDEQFF
TGTGCCAGCAGCTTAAGCACTAGCGGGGGACCTGATGAGCAGTTCTTC
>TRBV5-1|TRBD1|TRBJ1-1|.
CASSLGQGRTEAFF
TGCGCCAGCAGCCTGGGACAGGGAAGAACTGAAGCTTTCTTT
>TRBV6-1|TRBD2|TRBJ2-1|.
CASKGREGHYNEQFF
TGTGCCAGCAAAGGGCGGGAGGGGCACTACAATGAGCAGTTCTTC
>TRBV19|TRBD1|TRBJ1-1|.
CASSIVLGQGANTEAFF
TGTGCCAGTAGTATAGTGTTGGGACAGGGGGCGAACACTGAAGCTTTCTTT
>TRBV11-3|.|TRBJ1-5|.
CASSSFTTDGRSQPQHF
TGTGCCAGCAGCTCATTTACGACAGACGGGAGAAGTCAGCCCCAGCATTTT
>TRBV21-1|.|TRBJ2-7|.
CASSKAKTEGQGSNYEQYF
TGTGCCAGCAGCAAAGCCAAAACCGAGGGACAGGGGAGTAACTACGAGCAGTACTTC
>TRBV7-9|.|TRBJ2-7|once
CASSRAYEQYF
TGTGCCAGCAGCCGAGCCTACGAGCAGTACTTC
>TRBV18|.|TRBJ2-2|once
CASSPLPGARAGELFF
TGTGCCAGCTCACCACTCCCAGGGGCGCGGGCCGGGGAGCTGTTTTTT
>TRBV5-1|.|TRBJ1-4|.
CASSLAGGRSEKLFF
TGCGCCAGCAGCTTGGCCGGGGGTCGGAGTGAAAAACTGTTTTTT
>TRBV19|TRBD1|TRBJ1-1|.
CASRNRGMNTEAFF
TGTGCCAGTAGGAACAGGGGGATGAACACTGAAGCTTTCTTT
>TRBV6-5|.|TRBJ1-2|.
CASRAFGGNYGYTF
TGTGCCAGCAGGGCATTCGGGGGTAACTATGGCTACACCTTC
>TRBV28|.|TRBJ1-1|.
CASSLLTGRTEAFF
TGTGCCAGCAGTTTATTAACGGGTCGGACTGAAGCTTTCTTT
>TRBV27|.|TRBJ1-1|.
CASSPGWMNTEAFF
TGTGCCAGCAGTCCGGGATGGATGAACACTGAAGCTTTCTTT
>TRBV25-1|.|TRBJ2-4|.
CASSEYTSGPQYF
TGTGCCAGCAGTGAATATACGAGCGGGCCTCAGTACTTC
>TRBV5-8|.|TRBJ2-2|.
CASSLYTGELFF
TGTGCCAGCAGCTTGTATACCGGGGAGCTGTTTTTT
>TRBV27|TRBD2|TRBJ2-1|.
CASSFQREGLYEQFF
TGTGCCAGCAGTTTTCAGCGGGAGGGCCTCTATGAGCAGTTCTTC
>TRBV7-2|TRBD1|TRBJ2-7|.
CASSHRQGPSYEQYF
TGTGCCAGCAGCCATCGACAGGGTCCCTCCTACGAGCAGTACTTC
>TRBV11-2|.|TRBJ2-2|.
CASSRDLANTGELFF
TGTGCCAGCAGCCGTGACCTAGCGAACACCGGGGAGCTGTTTTTT
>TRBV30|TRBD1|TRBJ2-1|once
CAWRNYRGRSYNEQFF
TGTGCCTGGAGAAACTACAGGGGGAGGTCCTACAATGAGCAGTTCTTC
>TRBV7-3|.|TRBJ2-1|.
CASSLTPPSQRGASYNEQFF
TGTGCCAGCAGCTTAACGCCCCCCTCTCAACGGGGGGCATCCTACAATGAGCAGTTCTTC
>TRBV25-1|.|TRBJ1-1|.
CASSPGSEAFF
TGTGCCAGTAGTCCCGGGTCTGAAGCTTTCTTT
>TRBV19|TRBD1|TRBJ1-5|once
CASSILGTGSQPQHF
TGTGCCAGTAGTATCCTCGGGACAGGGTCCCAGCCCCAGCATTTT
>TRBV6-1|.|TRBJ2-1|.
CASSDPFSYNEQFF
TGTGCCAGCAGTGACCCGTTCTCCTACAATGAGCAGTTCTTC
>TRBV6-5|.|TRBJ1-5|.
CASSYSIPAGGQPQHF
TGTGCCAGCAGTTACTCGATTCCAGCCGGAGGTCAGCCCCAGCATTTT
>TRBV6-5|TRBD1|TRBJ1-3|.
CASSFDRGAGNTIYF
TGTGCCAGCAGTTTCGACAGGGGAGCTGGAAACACCATATATTTT
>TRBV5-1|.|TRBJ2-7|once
CASSAGQYYEQYF
TGCGCCAGCAGCGCGGGACAGTACTACGAGCAGTACTTC